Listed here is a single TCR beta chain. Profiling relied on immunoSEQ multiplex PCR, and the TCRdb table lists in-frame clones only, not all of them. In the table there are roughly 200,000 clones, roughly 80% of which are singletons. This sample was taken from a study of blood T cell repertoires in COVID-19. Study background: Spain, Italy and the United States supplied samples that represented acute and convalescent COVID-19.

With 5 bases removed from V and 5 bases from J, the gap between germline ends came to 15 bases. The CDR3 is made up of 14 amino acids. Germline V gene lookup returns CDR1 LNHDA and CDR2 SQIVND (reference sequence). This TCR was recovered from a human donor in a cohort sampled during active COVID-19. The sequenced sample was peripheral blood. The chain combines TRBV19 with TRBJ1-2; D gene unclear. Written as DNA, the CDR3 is TGTGCCAGTAGTCCTTCCGCGGTTTGGTATGGCTACACCTTC. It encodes CASSPSAVWYGYTF. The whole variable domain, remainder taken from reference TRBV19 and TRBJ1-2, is DGGITQSPKYLFRKEGQNVTLSCEQNLNHDAMYWYRQDPGQGLRLIYYSQIVNDFQKGDIAEGYSVSREKKESFPLTVTSAQKNPTAFYLCASSPSAVWYGYTFGSGTRLTVV.